This T cell receptor beta chain was captured in a study of identical twins. Germline trimming cut 3 bases from V and 7 bases from J; bases unmatched to any gene: 9. Germline V gene sequence: CDR1 DFQATT, CDR2 SNEGSKA (reference sequence). The CDR3 extends over 14 amino acids. This clonotype was detected only a few times. Through template switching, a universal primer site was introduced, and the cDNA contained unique molecular identifiers. Via MiXCR, TCRdb re-called the 5' RACE reads, giving one row per CDR3 protein. The sample carries some 1,600,000 distinct CDR3 sequences, less than 40% recorded once.

This rearrangement joins TRBV20-1 to TRBJ1-2; 9 nucleotides line up with TRBD1. This clonotype was sampled from a newborn girl in good health. Sequencing was performed on cord blood. CDR3 sequence reads: CSASRGQGLGGYTF. The CDR3 nucleotides are TGCAGTGCTAGTAGGGGACAGGGTCTTGGTGGCTACACCTTC.